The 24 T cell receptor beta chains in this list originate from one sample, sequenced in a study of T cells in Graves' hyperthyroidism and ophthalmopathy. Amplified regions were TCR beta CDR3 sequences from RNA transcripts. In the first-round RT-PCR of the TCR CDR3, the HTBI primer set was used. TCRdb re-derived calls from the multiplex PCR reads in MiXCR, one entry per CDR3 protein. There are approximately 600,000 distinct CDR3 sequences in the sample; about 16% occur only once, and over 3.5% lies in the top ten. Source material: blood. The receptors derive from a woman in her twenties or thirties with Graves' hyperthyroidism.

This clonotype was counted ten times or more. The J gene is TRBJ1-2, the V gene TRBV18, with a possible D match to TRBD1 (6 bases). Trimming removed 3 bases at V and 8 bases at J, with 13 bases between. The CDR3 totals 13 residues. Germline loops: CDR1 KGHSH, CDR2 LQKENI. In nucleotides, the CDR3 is TGTGCCAGCTCACCCCGGACAGCGAGCGGCTACACCTTC. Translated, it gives CASSPRTASGYTF.

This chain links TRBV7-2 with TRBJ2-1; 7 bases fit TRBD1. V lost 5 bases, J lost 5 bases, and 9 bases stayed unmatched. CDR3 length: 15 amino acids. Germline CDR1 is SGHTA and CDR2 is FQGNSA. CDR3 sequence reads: CASSPQQGVHNEQFF. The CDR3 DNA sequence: TGTGCCAGCAGCCCTCAGCAGGGGGTTCACAATGAGCAGTTCTTC.

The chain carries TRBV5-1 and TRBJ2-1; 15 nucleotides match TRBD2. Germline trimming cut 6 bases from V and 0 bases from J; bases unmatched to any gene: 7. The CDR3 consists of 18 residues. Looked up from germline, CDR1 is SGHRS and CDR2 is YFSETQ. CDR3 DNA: TGCGCCAGCAAGGGGACTAGCGGGAGGAGACCCTCCTACAATGAGCAGTTCTTC. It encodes CASKGTSGRRPSYNEQFF.

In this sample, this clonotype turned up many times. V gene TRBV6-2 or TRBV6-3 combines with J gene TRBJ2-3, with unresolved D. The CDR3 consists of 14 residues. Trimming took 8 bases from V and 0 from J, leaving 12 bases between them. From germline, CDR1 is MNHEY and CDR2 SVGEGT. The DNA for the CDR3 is TGTGCCAGCGGCATGACGGCCAGCACAGATACGCAGTATTTT. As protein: CASGMTASTDTQYF.

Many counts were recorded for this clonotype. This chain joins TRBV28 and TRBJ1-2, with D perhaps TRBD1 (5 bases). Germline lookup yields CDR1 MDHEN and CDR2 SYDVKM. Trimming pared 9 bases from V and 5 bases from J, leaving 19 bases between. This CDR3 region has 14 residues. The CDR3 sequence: CASWESGHLYGYTF. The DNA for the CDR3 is TGTGCCAGTTGGGAGTCGGGGCACCTTTATGGCTACACCTTC.

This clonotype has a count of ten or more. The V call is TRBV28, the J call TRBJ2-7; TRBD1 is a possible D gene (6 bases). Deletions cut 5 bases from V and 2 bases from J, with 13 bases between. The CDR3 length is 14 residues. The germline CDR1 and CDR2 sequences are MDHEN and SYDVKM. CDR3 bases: TGTGCCAGCAGTCCAGCCGGGACAACCTACGAGCAGTACTTC. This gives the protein CASSPAGTTYEQYF.

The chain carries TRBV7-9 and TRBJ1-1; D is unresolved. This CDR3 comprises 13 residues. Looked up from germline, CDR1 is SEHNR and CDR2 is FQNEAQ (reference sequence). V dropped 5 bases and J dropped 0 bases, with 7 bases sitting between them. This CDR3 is CASSHTLNTEAFF. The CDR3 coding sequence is TGTGCCAGCAGCCATACCTTGAACACTGAAGCTTTCTTT.

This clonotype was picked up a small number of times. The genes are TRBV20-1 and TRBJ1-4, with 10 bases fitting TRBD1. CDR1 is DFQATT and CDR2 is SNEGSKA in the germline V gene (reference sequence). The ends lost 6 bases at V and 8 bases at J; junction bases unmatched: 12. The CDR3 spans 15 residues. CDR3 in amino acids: CSAPPPGQGREKLFF. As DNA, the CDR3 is TGCAGTGCCCCACCACCGGGACAGGGGCGGGAAAAACTGTTTTTT.

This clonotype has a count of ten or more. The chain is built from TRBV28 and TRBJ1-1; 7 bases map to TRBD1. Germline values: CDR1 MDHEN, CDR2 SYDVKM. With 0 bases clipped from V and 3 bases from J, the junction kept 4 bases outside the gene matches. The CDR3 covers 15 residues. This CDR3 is CASSLWVTGDTEAFF. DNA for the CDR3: TGTGCCAGCAGTTTATGGGTCACAGGGGACACTGAAGCTTTCTTT.

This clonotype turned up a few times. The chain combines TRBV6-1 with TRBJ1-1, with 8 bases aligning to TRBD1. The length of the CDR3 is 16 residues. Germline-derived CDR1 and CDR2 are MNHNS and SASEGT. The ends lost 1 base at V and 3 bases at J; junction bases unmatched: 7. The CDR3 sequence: CASSEVDRGSDTEAFF. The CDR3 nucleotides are TGTGCCAGCAGTGAAGTCGACAGGGGAAGCGACACTGAAGCTTTCTTT.

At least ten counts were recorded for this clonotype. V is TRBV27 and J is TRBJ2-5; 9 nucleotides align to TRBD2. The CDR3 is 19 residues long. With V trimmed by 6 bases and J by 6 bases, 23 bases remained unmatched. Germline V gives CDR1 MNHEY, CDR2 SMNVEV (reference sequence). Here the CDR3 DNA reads TGTGCCAGCAGGACGTATTTCGTTGCGGGAGGGGGAGTTCGGCAGACCCAGTACTTC. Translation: CASRTYFVAGGGVRQTQYF.

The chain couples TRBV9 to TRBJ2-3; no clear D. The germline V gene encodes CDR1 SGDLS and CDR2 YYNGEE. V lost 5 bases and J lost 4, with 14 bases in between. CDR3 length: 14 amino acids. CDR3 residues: CASSLGSGPDTQYF. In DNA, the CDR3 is TGTGCCAGCAGTTTAGGGTCGGGCCCAGATACGCAGTATTTT. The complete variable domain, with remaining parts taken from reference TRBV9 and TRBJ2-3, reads DSGVTQTPKHLITATGQRVTLRCSPRSGDLSVYWYQQSLDQGLQFLIQYYNGEERAKGNILERFSAQQFPDLHSELNLSSLELGDSALYFCASSLGSGPDTQYFGPGTRLTVL.

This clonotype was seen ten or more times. The CDR3, as DNA: TGTGCCACCAGCAGAGATCGGGATCCCCAAACGAAGCAGTACTTC. It specifies CATSRDRDPQTKQYF. The chain has TRBV15 and TRBJ2-7; tentative D call: TRBD2 (5 bases). The length of the CDR3 is 15 residues. Per the germline V gene, CDR1 is LNHNV and CDR2 is YYDKDF (reference sequence). V lost 0 bases and J lost 8, with 17 bases in between.

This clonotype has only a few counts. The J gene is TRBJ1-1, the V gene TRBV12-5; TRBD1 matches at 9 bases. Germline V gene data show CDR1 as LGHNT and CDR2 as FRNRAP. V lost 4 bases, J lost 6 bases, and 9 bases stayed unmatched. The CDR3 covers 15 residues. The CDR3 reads CASGSPQGASSEAFF. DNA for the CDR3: TGTGCTAGTGGTTCCCCACAGGGGGCTTCATCTGAAGCTTTCTTT.

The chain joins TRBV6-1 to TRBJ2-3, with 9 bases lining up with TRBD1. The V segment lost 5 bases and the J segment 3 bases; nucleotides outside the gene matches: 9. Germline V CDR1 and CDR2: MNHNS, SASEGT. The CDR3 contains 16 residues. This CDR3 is CASSSGQGLRTDTQYF. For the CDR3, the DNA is TGTGCCAGCAGTTCGGGACAGGGATTAAGGACAGATACGCAGTATTTT.

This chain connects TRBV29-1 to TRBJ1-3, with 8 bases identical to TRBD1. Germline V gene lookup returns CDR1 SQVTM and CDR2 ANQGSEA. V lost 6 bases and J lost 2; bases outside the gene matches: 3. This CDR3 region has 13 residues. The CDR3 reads CSVSDRAGNTIYF. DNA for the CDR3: TGCAGCGTCTCGGACAGGGCTGGAAACACCATATATTTT.

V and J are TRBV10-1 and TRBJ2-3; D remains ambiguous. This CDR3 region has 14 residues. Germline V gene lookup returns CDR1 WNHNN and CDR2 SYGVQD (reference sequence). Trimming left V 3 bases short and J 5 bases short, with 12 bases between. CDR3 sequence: CASSEISSKDTQYF. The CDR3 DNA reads TGCGCCAGCAGTGAAATTTCGTCAAAAGATACGCAGTATTTT.

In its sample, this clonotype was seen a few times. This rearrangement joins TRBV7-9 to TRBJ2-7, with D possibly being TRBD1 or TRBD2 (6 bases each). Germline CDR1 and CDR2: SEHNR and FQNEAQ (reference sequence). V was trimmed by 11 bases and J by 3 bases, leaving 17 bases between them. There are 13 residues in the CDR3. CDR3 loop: CAGTPGGGYEQYF. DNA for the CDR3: TGTGCCGGTACTCCCGGGGGCGGCTACGAGCAGTACTTC.

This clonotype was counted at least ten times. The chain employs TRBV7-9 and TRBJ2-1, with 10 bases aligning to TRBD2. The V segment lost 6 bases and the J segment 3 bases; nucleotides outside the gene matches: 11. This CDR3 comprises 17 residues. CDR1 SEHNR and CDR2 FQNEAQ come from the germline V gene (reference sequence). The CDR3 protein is CASSRDASGSHYNEQFF. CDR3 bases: TGTGCCAGCAGTCGCGATGCTAGCGGGAGTCACTACAATGAGCAGTTCTTC.

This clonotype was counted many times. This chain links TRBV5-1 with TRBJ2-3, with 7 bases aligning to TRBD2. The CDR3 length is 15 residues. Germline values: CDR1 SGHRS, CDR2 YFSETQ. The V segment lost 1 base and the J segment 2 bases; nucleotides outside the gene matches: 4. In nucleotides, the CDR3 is TGCGCCAGCAGCTTGACAAGCGGGGACACAGATACGCAGTATTTT. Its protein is CASSLTSGDTDTQYF. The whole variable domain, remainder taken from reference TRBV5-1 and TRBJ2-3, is KAGVTQTPRYLIKTRGQQVTLSCSPISGHRSVSWYQQTPGQGLQFLFEYFSETQRNKGNFPGRFSGRQFSNSRSEMNVSTLELGDSALYLCASSLTSGDTDTQYFGPGTRLTVL.

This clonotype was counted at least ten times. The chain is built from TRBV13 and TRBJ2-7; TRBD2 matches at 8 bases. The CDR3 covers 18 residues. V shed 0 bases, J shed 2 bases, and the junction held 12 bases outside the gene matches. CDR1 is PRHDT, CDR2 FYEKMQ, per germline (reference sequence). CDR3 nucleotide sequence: TGTGCCAGCAGCTTAGGCCTCGTAGTAGCGGGATCGACCTACGAGCAGTACTTC. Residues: CASSLGLVVAGSTYEQYF.

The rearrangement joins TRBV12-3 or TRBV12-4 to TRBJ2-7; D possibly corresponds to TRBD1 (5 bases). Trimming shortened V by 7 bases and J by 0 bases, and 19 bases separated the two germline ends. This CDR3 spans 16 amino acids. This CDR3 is CASMSGPGRSSYEQYF. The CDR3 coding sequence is TGTGCCAGCATGAGTGGGCCAGGGCGCAGCTCCTACGAGCAGTACTTC.

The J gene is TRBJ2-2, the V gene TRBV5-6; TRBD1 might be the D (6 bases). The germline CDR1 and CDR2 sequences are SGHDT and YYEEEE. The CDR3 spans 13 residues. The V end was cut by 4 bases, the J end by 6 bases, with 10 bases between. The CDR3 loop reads CASSRWGPGELFF. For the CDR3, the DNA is TGTGCCAGCAGCCGTTGGGGGCCCGGGGAGCTGTTTTTT.

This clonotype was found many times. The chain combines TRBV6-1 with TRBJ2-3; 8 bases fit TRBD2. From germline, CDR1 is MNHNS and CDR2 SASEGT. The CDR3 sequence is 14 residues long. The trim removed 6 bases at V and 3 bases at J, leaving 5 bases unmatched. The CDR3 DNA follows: TGTGCCAGCAGAAGAGCGGGAGTGACAGATACGCAGTATTTT. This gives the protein CASRRAGVTDTQYF.